This is a list of T cell receptor beta chains from one sample in a study of T cells expressing NK-cell markers. After re-calling the 5' RACE reads, TCRdb lists one entry per CDR3 protein, DNA absent. The sample yields some 410,000 distinct CDR3 sequences, of which the top ten take up 7.3%. Sequencing used blood T cells: a sorted CD56 or NKG2C T cell subset, CD4+ or CD8+ T cells, or bulk PBMC T cells (not recorded which). The receptors shown here come from a woman between 18 and 75 years old in good health. CDR3s include the opening cysteine and the closing phenylalanine or tryptophan.

V gene	J gene	CDR3 length	CDR3 protein
TRBV7-2	TRBJ2-1	15	CASSIGLVGGNEQFF
TRBV4-3	TRBJ2-2	16	CASSQDRAAVTGELFF
TRBV29-1	TRBJ2-7	13	CSARQGGSYEQYF
TRBV20-1	TRBJ1-2	13	CSAIHQANYGYTF
TRBV7-2	TRBJ2-3	16	CASSLGIVASTDTQYF
TRBV4-3	TRBJ2-3	17	CASSQLTSGWGTDTQYF
TRBV14	TRBJ1-1	15	CASSPSWGGNTEAFF
TRBV5-4	TRBJ2-1	14	CASSLSTEYNEQFF
TRBV6-5	TRBJ2-7	16	CASSYSGTGGPYEQYF
TRBV12-3/TRBV12-4	TRBJ2-2	14	CASSFPNPHGELFF
TRBV4-3	TRBJ2-2	15	CASSQTSGVNRELFF
TRBV7-2	TRBJ2-2	15	CASTLAQGFTGELFF
TRBV30	TRBJ1-1	11	CAWDRYTEAFF
TRBV7-2	TRBJ2-4	16	CASSLGSGLAGGIQYF
TRBV7-3	TRBJ2-1	16	CASSLGVAVKYNEQFF
TRBV5-5	TRBJ1-6	14	CASSLFTDLDPLHF
TRBV7-2	TRBJ2-5	13	CASSSAIRETQYF
TRBV14	TRBJ2-5	15	CASSQGWLAGPPGDF
TRBV27	TRBJ1-2	14	CASREAGGSYGYTF